The text below deals with one T cell receptor (beta chain). TCRdb's copy holds only in-frame clones and misses some; the assay was immunoSEQ multiplex PCR. This sample has over 70,000 clones, with approximately 91% found just once. Germline loops: CDR1 SGHTA, CDR2 FQGTGA. J lost 0 bases, V lost 2 bases, and 5 bases had no gene match. CDR3 length: 18 amino acids. Autoimmune disease history or systemic immunosuppression barred patients. This entry is derived from a study of OX40 agonist ivuxolimab in advanced cancers. The sample in question was CD4+ or CD8+ T cells sorted from blood, obtained in a trial of the OX40 agonist ivuxolimab. The chain has TRBV7-3 and TRBJ2-7; 15 bases map to TRBD2. This TCR came from an adult with an advanced solid tumor such as melanoma, head and neck, liver or kidney cancer. CDR3 nucleotides: TGTGCCAGCAGCTTAGGACTAGCGGGAGGGCCGGGCTCCTACGAGCAGTACTTC. This codes for CASSLGLAGGPGSYEQYF.